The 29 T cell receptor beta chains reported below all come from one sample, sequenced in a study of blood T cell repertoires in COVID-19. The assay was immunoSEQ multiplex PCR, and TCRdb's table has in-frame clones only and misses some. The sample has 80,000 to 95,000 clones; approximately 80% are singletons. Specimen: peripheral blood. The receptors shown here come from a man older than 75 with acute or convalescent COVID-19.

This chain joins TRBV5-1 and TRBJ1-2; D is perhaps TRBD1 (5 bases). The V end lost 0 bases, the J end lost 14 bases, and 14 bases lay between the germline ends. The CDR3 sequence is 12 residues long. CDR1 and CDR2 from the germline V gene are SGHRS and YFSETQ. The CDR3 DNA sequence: TGCGCCAGCAGCTTGGAATTTGGGGCTAGGACCTTC. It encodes CASSLEFGARTF.

CDR3 protein: CASSFTGGYGYTF. Written as DNA, the CDR3 is TGCGCCAGCAGCTTTACAGGGGGCTATGGCTACACCTTC. The chain joins TRBV5-1 to TRBJ1-2, with TRBD1 matching 8 bases. The germline CDR1 and CDR2 sequences are SGHRS and YFSETQ. The CDR3 has 13 amino acids. J was trimmed by 4 bases and V by 2 bases; bases with no gene match: 1. Full variable domain (remainder filled in from reference TRBV5-1 and TRBJ1-2): KAGVTQTPRYLIKTRGQQVTLSCSPISGHRSVSWYQQTPGQGLQFLFEYFSETQRNKGNFPGRFSGRQFSNSRSEMNVSTLELGDSALYLCASSFTGGYGYTFGSGTRLTVV.

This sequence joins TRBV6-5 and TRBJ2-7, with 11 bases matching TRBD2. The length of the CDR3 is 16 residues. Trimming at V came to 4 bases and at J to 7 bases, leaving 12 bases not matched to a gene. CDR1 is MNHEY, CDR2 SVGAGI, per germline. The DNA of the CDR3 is TGTGCCAGCAGTTCCCCCAGCCCTAGCGGGAGGTATGAGCAGTACTTC. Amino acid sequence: CASSSPSPSGRYEQYF.

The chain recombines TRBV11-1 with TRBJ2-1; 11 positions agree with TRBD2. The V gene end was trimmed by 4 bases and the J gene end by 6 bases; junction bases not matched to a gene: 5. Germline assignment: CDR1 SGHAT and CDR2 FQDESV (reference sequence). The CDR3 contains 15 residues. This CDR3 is CASSSTSGRVNEQFF. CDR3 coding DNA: TGTGCCAGCAGCTCCACTAGCGGGAGAGTCAATGAGCAGTTCTTC.

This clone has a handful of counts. CDR3 loop: CASSQSRIRRSPLHF. CDR3 sequence (DNA): TGTGCCAGCAGCCAATCTAGAATAAGGCGGTCACCCCTCCACTTT. The chain employs TRBV16 and TRBJ1-6; D remains ambiguous. V was clipped by 0 bases and J by 10 bases, with 13 bases between them. The CDR3 contains 15 residues. From germline, CDR1 is KGHSY and CDR2 FQNENV.

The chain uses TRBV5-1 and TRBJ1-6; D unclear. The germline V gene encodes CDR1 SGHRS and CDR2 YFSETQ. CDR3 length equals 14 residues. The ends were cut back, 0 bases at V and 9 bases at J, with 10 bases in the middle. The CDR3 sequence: CASSLVWGVSPLHF. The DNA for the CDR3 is TGCGCCAGCAGCTTGGTGTGGGGAGTTTCACCCCTCCACTTT. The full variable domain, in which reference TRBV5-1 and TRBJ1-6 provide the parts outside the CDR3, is KAGVTQTPRYLIKTRGQQVTLSCSPISGHRSVSWYQQTPGQGLQFLFEYFSETQRNKGNFPGRFSGRQFSNSRSEMNVSTLELGDSALYLCASSLVWGVSPLHFGNGTRLTVT.

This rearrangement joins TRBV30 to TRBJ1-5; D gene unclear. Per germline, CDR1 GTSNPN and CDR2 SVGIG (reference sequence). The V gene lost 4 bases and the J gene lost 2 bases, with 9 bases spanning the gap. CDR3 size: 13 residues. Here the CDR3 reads CAWIYVCNQPQHF. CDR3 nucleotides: TGTGCCTGGATCTATGTTTGCAATCAGCCCCAGCATTTT.

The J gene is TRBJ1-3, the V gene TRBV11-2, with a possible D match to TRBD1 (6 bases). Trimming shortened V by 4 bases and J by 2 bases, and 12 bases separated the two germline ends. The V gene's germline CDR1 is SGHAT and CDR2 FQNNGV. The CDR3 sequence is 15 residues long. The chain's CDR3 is CASSSVGGAGNTIYF. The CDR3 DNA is TGTGCCAGCAGCTCCGTAGGGGGGGCTGGAAACACCATATATTTT. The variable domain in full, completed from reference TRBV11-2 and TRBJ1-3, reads EAGVAQSPRYKIIEKRQSVAFWCNPISGHATLYWYQQILGQGPKLLIQFQNNGVVDDSQLPKDRFSAERLKGVDSTLKIQPAKLEDSAVYLCASSSVGGAGNTIYFGEGSWLTVV.

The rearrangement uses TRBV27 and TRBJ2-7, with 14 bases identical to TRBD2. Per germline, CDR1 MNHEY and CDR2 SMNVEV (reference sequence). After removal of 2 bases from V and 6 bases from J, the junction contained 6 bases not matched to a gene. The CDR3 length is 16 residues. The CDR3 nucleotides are TGTGCCAGCAGTTTAACCGGGACTAGCGGGAGTAGCGAGCAGTACTTC. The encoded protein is CASSLTGTSGSSEQYF.

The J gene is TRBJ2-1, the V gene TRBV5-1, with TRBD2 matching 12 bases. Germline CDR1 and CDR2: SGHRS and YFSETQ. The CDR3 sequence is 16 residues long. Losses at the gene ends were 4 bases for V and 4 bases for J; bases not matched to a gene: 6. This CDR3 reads CASSPGLAGFYNEQFF. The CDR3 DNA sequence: TGCGCCAGCAGCCCCGGACTAGCGGGATTTTACAATGAGCAGTTCTTC.

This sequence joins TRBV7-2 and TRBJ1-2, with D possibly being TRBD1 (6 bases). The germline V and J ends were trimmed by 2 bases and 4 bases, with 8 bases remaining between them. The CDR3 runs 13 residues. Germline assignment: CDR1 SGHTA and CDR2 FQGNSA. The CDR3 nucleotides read TGTGCCAGCAGCTTATTGGGGGCCTATGGCTACACCTTC. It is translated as CASSLLGAYGYTF.

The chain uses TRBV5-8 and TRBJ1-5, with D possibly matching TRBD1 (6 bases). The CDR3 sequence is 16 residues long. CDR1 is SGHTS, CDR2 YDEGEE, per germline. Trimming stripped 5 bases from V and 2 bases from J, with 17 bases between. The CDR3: CASSTPGQKGNQPQHF. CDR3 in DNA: TGTGCCAGCAGTACCCCGGGACAAAAGGGCAATCAGCCCCAGCATTTT.

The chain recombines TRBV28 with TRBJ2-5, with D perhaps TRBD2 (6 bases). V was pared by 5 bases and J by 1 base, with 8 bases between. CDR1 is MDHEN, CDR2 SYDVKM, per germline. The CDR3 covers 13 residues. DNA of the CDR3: TGTGCCAGCAGTAGACTAGTCCAAGAGACCCAGTACTTC. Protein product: CASSRLVQETQYF.

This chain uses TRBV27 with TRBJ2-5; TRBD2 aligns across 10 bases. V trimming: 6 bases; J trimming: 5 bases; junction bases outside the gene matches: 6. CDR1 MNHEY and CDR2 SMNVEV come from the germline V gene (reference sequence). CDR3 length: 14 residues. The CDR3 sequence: CASSLSGRGETQYF. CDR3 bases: TGTGCCAGCAGCCTCAGCGGGAGGGGGGAGACCCAGTACTTC.

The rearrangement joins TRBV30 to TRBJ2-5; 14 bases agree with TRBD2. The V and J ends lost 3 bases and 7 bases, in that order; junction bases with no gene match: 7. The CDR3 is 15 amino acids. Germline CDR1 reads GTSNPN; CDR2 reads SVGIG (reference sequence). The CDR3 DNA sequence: TGTGCCTGGAGCGAGGGACTAGCGGGAGCAGGGACCCAGTACTTC. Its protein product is CAWSEGLAGAGTQYF. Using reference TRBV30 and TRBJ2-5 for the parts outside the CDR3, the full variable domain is SQTIHQWPATLVQPVGSPLSLECTVEGTSNPNLYWYRQAAGRGLQLLFYSVGIGQISSEVPQNLSASRPQDRQFILSSKKLLLSDSGFYLCAWSEGLAGAGTQYFGPGTRLLVL.

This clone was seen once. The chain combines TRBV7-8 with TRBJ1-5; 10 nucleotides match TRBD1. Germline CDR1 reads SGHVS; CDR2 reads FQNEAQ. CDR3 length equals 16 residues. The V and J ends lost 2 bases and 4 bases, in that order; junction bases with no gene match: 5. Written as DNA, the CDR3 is TGTGCCAGCAGCTTAAGGGACAGGGGAGCAAATCAGCCCCAGCATTTT. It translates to CASSLRDRGANQPQHF. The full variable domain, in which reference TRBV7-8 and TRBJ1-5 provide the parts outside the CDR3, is GAGVSQSPRYKVAKRGQDVALRCDPISGHVSLFWYQQALGQGPEFLTYFQNEAQLDKSGLPSDRFFAERPEGSVSTLKIQRTQQEDSAVYLCASSLRDRGANQPQHFGDGTRLSIL.

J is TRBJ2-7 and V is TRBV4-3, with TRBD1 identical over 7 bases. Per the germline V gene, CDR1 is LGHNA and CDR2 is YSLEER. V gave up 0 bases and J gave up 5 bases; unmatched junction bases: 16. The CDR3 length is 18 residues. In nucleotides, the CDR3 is TGCGCCAGCAGCCAAGATGAGGGCAGATGGACAGGCCGCCACGAGCAGTACTTC. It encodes CASSQDEGRWTGRHEQYF.

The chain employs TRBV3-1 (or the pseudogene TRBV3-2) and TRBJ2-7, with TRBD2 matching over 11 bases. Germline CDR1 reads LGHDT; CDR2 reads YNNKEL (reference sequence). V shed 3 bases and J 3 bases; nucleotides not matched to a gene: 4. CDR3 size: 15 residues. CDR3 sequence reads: CASSQGLAALYEQYF. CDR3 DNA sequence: TGTGCCAGCAGCCAGGGACTAGCGGCCCTCTACGAGCAGTACTTC.

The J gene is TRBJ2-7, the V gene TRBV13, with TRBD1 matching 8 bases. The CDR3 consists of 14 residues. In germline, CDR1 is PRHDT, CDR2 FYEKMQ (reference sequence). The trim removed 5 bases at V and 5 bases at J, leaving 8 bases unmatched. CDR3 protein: CASSAKQGDHEQYF. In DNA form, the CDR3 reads TGTGCCAGCAGCGCAAAACAGGGGGACCACGAGCAGTACTTC.

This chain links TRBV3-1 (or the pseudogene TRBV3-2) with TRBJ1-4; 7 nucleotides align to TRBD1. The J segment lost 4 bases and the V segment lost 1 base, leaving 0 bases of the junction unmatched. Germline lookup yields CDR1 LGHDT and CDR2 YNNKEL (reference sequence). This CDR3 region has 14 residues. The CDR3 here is CASSQGQGNEKLFF. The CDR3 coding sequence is TGTGCCAGCAGCCAAGGACAGGGTAATGAAAAACTGTTTTTT.

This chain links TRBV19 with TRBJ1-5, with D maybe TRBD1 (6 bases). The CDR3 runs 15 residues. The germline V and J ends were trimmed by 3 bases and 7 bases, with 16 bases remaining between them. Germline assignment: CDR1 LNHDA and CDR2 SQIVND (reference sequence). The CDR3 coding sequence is TGTGCCAGTAGTATGAAACAGGGAAGGTACCAGCCCCAGCATTTT. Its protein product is CASSMKQGRYQPQHF.

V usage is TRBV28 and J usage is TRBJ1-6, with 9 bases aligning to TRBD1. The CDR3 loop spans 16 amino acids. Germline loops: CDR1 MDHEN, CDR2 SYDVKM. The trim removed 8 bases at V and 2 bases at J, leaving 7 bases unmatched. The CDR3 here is CASAGTGRTYNSPLHF. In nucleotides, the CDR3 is TGTGCCAGCGCGGGGACAGGGAGGACCTATAATTCACCCCTCCACTTT.

CDR3 DNA sequence: TGTGCCAGCAGCTTAGTTCGGAACACCATATATTTT. Protein product: CASSLVRNTIYF. V is TRBV11-2 and J is TRBJ1-3; D ambiguous. V lost 1 base, J lost 7 bases, and 5 bases lay in between. The CDR3 totals 12 residues. Looked up from germline, CDR1 is SGHAT and CDR2 is FQNNGV. Variable domain in full (rest from reference TRBV11-2 and TRBJ1-3): EAGVAQSPRYKIIEKRQSVAFWCNPISGHATLYWYQQILGQGPKLLIQFQNNGVVDDSQLPKDRFSAERLKGVDSTLKIQPAKLEDSAVYLCASSLVRNTIYFGEGSWLTVV.

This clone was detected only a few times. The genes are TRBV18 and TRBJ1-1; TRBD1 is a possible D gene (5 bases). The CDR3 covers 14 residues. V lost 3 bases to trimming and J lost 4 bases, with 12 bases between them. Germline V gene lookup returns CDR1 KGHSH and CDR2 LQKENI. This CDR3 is CASSPNTGVTEAFF. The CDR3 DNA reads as TGTGCCAGCTCACCGAACACGGGGGTCACTGAAGCTTTCTTT.

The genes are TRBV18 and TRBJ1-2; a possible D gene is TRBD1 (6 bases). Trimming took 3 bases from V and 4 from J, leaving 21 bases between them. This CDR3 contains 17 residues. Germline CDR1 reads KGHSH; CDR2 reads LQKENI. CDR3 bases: TGTGCCAGCTCACCGCAACAGGGTCGGGGATTAGGCTATGGCTACACCTTC. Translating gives CASSPQQGRGLGYGYTF.

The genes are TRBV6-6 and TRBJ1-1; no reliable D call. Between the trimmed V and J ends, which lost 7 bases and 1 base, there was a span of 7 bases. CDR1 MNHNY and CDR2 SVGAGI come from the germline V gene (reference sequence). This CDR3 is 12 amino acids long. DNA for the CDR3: TGTGCCAGCATTCAGTGGAACACTGAAGCTTTCTTT. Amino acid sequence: CASIQWNTEAFF.

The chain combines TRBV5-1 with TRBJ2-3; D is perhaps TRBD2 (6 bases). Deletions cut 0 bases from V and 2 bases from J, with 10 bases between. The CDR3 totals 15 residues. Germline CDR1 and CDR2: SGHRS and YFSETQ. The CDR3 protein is CASSLVGTFTDTQYF. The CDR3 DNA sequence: TGCGCCAGCAGCTTGGTAGGGACTTTCACAGATACGCAGTATTTT. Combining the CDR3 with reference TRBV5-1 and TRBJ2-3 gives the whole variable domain KAGVTQTPRYLIKTRGQQVTLSCSPISGHRSVSWYQQTPGQGLQFLFEYFSETQRNKGNFPGRFSGRQFSNSRSEMNVSTLELGDSALYLCASSLVGTFTDTQYFGPGTRLTVL.

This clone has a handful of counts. The CDR3 region is CASGSPRGGELFF. CDR3 nucleotide sequence: TGTGCCAGCGGTTCCCCCAGGGGCGGGGAGCTGTTTTTT. This chain links TRBV28 with TRBJ2-2; TRBD1 might be the D (6 bases). Germline V gene data show CDR1 as MDHEN and CDR2 as SYDVKM. The CDR3 spans 13 residues. The V gene lost 8 bases and the J gene lost 7 bases, with 14 bases spanning the gap.

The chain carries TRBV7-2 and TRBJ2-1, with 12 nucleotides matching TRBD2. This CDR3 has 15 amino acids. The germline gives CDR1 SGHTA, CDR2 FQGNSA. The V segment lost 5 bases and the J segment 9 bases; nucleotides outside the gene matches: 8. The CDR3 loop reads CASSNRLAGAGEQFF. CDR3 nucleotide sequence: TGTGCCAGCAGCAACAGACTAGCGGGGGCGGGTGAGCAGTTCTTC.